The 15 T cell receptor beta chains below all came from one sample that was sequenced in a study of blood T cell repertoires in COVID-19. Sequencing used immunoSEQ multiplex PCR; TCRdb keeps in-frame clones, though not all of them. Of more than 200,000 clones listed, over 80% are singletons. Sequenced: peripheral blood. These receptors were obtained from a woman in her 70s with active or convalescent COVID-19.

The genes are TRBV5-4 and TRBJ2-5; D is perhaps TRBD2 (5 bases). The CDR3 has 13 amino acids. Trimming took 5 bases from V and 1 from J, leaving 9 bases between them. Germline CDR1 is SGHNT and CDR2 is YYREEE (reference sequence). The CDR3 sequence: CASRREVQETQYF. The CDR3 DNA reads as TGTGCCAGCAGGAGGGAAGTCCAAGAGACCCAGTACTTC.

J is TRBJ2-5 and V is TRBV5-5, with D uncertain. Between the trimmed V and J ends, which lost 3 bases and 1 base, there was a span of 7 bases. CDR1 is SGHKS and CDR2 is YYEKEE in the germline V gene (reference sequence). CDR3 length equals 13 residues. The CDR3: CASSSQSQETQYF. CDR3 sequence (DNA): TGTGCCAGCAGCTCCCAATCCCAAGAGACCCAGTACTTC.

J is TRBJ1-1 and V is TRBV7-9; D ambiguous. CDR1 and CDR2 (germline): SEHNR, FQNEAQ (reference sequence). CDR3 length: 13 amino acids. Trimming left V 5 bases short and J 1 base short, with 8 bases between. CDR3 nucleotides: TGTGCCAGCAGCGCCCTAACGAACACTGAAGCTTTCTTT. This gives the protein CASSALTNTEAFF.

CDR3 in DNA: TGTGCCACCAGTGGCCATAGCGGGGACAATGAGCAGTTCTTC. Translated: CATSGHSGDNEQFF. This rearrangement joins TRBV24-1 to TRBJ2-1; 8 nucleotides match TRBD2. The CDR3 extends over 14 amino acids. The germline gives CDR1 KGHDR, CDR2 SFDVKD. J lost 5 bases, V lost 5 bases, and 4 bases had no gene match.

CDR3: CASSGPGQPQHF. DNA of the CDR3: TGTGCCAGCAGCGGCCCGGGGCAGCCCCAGCATTTT. This chain joins TRBV28 and TRBJ1-5; D gene ambiguous. Trimming left V 6 bases short and J 7 bases short, with 10 bases between. CDR1 and CDR2 from the germline V gene are MDHEN and SYDVKM. CDR3 length: 12 residues. Variable domain in full (rest from reference TRBV28 and TRBJ1-5): DVKVTQSSRYLVKRTGEKVFLECVQDMDHENMFWYRQDPGLGLRLIYFSYDVKMKEKGDIPEGYSVSREKKERFSLILESASTNQTSMYLCASSGPGQPQHFGDGTRLSIL.

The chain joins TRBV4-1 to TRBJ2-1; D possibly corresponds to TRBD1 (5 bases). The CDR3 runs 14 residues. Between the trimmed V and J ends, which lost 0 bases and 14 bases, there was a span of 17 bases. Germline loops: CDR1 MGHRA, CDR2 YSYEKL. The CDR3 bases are TGCGCCAGCAGCCAAGAAGGGGTGTTAACTATTAAGTTCTTC. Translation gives CASSQEGVLTIKFF.

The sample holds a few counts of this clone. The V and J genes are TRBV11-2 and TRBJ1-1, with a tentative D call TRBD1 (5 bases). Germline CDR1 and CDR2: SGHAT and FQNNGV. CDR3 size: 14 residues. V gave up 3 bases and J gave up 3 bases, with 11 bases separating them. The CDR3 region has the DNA TGTGCCAGCAGCTTGGGGGGAGGGTACACTGAAGCTTTCTTT. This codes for CASSLGGGYTEAFF. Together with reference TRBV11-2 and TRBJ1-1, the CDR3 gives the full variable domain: EAGVAQSPRYKIIEKRQSVAFWCNPISGHATLYWYQQILGQGPKLLIQFQNNGVVDDSQLPKDRFSAERLKGVDSTLKIQPAKLEDSAVYLCASSLGGGYTEAFFGQGTRLTVV.

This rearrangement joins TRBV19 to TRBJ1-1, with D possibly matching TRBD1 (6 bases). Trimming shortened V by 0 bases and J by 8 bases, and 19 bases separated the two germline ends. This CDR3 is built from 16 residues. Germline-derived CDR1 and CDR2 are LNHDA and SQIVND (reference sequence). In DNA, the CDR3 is TGTGCCAGTAGTATAGATACCCGGGACACCCGGTGCGAAGCTTTCTTT. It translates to CASSIDTRDTRCEAFF.

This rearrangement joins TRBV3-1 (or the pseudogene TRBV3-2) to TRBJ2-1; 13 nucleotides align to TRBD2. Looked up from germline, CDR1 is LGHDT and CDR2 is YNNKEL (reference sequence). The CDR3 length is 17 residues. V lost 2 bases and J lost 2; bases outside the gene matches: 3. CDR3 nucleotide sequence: TGTGCCAGCAGCCAAACTAGCGGGGGGGCCGCCTACAATGAGCAGTTCTTC. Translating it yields CASSQTSGGAAYNEQFF.

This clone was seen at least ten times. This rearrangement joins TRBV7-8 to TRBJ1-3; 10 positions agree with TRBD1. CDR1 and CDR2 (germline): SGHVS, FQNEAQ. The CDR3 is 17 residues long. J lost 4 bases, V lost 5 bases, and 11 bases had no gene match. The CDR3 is CASSAGQGFRTGNTIYF. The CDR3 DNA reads TGTGCCAGCAGCGCGGGACAGGGGTTCAGGACGGGAAACACCATATATTTT.

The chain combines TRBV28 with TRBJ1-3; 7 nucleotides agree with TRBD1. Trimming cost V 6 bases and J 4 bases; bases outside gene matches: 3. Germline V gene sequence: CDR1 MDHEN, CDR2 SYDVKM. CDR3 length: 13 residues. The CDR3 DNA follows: TGTGCCAGCAGGACAGGGTGGGGAAACACCATATATTTT. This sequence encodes CASRTGWGNTIYF.

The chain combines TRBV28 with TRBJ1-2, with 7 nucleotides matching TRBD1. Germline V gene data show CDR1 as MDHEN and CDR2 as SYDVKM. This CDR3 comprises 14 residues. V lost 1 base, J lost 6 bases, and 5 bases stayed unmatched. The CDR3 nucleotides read TGTGCCAGCAGTTTATCGGCAGGGGGTAATGGCTACACCTTC. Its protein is CASSLSAGGNGYTF.

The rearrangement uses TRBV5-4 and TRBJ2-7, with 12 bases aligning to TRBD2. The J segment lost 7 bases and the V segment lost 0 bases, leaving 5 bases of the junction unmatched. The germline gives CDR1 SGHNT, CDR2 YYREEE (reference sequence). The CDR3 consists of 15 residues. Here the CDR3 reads CASSLGLAGEGEQYF. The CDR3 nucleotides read TGTGCCAGCAGCTTGGGACTAGCGGGAGAGGGAGAGCAGTACTTC.

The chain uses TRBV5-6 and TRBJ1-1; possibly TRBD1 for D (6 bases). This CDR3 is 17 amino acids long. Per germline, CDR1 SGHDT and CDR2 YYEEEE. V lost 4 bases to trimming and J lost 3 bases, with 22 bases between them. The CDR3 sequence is CASSGGIGDLGDTEAFF. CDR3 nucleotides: TGTGCCAGCAGCGGGGGCATAGGGGATCTAGGGGACACTGAAGCTTTCTTT.

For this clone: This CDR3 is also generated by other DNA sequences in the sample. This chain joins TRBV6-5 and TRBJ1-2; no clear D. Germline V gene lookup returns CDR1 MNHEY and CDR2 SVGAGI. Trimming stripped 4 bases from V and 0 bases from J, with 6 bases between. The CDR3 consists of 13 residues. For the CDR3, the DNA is TGTGCCAGCAGTTTGGACTCTAACTATGGCTACACCTTC. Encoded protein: CASSLDSNYGYTF.